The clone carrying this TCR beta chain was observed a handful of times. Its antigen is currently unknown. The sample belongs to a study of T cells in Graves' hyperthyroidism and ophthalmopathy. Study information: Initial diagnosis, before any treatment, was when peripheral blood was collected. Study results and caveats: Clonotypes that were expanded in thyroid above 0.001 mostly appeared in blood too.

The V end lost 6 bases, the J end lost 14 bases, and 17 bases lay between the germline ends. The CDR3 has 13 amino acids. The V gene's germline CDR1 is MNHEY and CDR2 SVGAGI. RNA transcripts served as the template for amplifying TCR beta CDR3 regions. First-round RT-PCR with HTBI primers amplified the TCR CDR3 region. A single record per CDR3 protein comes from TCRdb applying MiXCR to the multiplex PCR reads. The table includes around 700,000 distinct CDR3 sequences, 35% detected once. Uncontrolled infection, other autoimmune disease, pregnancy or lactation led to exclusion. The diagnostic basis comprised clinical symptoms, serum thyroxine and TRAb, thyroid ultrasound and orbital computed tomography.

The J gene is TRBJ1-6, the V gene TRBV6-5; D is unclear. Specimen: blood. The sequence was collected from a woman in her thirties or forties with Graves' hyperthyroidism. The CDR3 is CASSNRRGSTLHF. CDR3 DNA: TGTGCCAGCAGCAACCGGAGAGGTTCCACCCTCCACTTT.